These T cell receptor beta chains were read from a single sample in a study of regulatory T cells in long-lasting Graves disease. TCRdb re-called the multiplex PCR reads through MiXCR, storing one row per CDR3 protein. The profile covers roughly 400,000 distinct CDR3 sequences, with roughly 21% appearing a single time and more than 13% taken by the ten largest. This specimen consisted of peripheral blood mononuclear cells (PBMCs), obtained when the disease was refractory, from a patient treated with antithyroid drugs. Source of these receptors: a female donor with Graves disease. CDR3s include the opening cysteine and the closing phenylalanine or tryptophan. Each record gives: J gene, clone size, V gene, D gene, CDR3 protein, CDR3 DNA. D genes are given only for firm matches. For some rows the clone size is stated as once, few or many, or as a class when expanded; others skip it.

TRBJ2-2	-	TRBV10-3	-	CAISRTGQGAGPGSCFF	-
TRBJ2-5	many	TRBV7-9	TRBD1	CASSGWPPSRDRDQETQYF	TGTGCCAGCAGCGGATGGCCCCCCAGCCGGGACAGGGATCAAGAGACCCAGTACTTC
TRBJ1-5	few	TRBV30	-	CAWSRGINQPQHF	TGTGCCTGGAGCCGAGGAATCAATCAGCCCCAGCATTTT
TRBJ2-7	few	TRBV4-1	TRBD2	CASSRAQREVPNEQYF	TGCGCCAGCAGCCGGGCACAGCGGGAGGTCCCAAACGAGCAGTACTTC
TRBJ1-2	many	TRBV20-1	-	CSPGGTGPYGYTF	TGCAGTCCTGGGGGAACAGGGCCCTATGGCTACACCTTC
TRBJ1-3	-	TRBV12-3/TRBV12-4	TRBD1	CASSSRGLSGNTIYF	TGTGCCAGCAGCAGCAGGGGGCTGAGTGGAAACACCATATATTTT
TRBJ2-5	few	TRBV27	TRBD2	CASSIRLAGPETQYF	TGTGCCAGCAGTATTAGACTAGCGGGTCCAGAGACCCAGTACTTC
TRBJ2-1	many	TRBV2	TRBD2	CASTTGGAYNEQFF	TGTGCCAGCACCACGGGGGGGGCCTACAATGAGCAGTTCTTC
TRBJ1-2	many	TRBV6-6	TRBD1	CASSYLDRRNGYTF	TGTGCCAGCAGTTACCTGGACAGGCGCAATGGCTACACCTTC
TRBJ1-1	many	TRBV2	-	CASSETLGGVYTEAFF	TGTGCCAGCAGTGAAACTCTCGGGGGAGTGTACACTGAAGCTTTCTTT
TRBJ2-2	many	TRBV28	-	CASTPLGNTGELFF	TGTGCCAGCACCCCACTGGGGAACACCGGGGAGCTGTTTTTT
TRBJ2-2	many	TRBV15	-	CATSRDGKGNTGELFF	TGTGCCACCAGCAGAGATGGTAAAGGGAACACCGGGGAGCTGTTTTTT
TRBJ2-3	-	TRBV28	TRBD1	CASTLGDRETDTQYF	TGTGCCAGCACCCTTGGGGACAGGGAAACAGATACGCAGTATTTT
TRBJ2-3	-	TRBV2	-	CASSEAGWDADTQYF	TGTGCCAGCAGTGAAGCAGGGTGGGACGCAGATACGCAGTATTTT
TRBJ1-4	-	TRBV6-2/TRBV6-3	-	CASSDLGHDREKLFF	TGTGCCAGCAGTGATCTGGGACACGACAGGGAAAAACTGTTTTTT
TRBJ2-3	-	TRBV12-3/TRBV12-4	TRBD2	CASSLTSGSTGDTQYF	TGTGCCAGCAGTTTAACTAGCGGGTCAACGGGGGATACGCAGTATTTT
TRBJ1-5	many	TRBV6-5	-	CASRSSTLGNQPQHF	TGTGCCAGCAGGTCCTCGACCCTCGGCAATCAGCCCCAGCATTTT
TRBJ2-5	many	TRBV16	-	CASTSNPGRETQYF	TGTGCCAGCACTTCCAATCCGGGACGGGAGACCCAGTACTTC
TRBJ2-2	many	TRBV2	TRBD1	CASSNGQGNTGELFF	TGTGCCAGCAGTAACGGACAGGGTAACACCGGGGAGCTGTTTTTT
TRBJ2-7	many	TRBV29-1	-	CSVTAASYEQYF	TGCAGCGTCACCGCGGCCTCCTACGAGCAGTACTTC
TRBJ1-5	few	TRBV30	TRBD1	CAWGTGQAPYSNQPQHF	TGTGCCTGGGGTACGGGACAGGCGCCTTATAGCAATCAGCCCCAGCATTTT
TRBJ2-3	-	TRBV24-1	-	CATSDVQGAADTQYF	TGTGCCACCAGTGATGTACAGGGAGCAGCAGATACGCAGTATTTT
TRBJ2-5	many	TRBV7-2	TRBD1	CASSPGRTGNSQYF	TGTGCCAGCAGCCCGGGCCGGACAGGGAATTCCCAGTACTTC
TRBJ1-3	few	TRBV6-1	-	CASSGGLGGNTIYF	TGTGCCAGCAGCGGCGGTTTGGGAGGAAACACCATATATTTT
TRBJ1-4	-	TRBV4-1	-	CASSRIDGKQTGKLFF	TGCGCCAGCAGCCGTATTGATGGCAAACAGACTGGAAAACTGTTTTTT
TRBJ2-1	-	TRBV18	-	CASSPRSDLNNEQFF	TGTGCCAGCTCACCGCGGAGCGATTTAAACAATGAGCAGTTCTTC
TRBJ2-7	few	TRBV15	-	CATSRGDSRWTGEQYF	TGTGCCACCAGCAGAGGGGATAGTAGGTGGACCGGCGAGCAGTACTTC
TRBJ2-1	few	TRBV28	TRBD2	CASSSPSGVSYNEQFF	TGTGCCAGCAGTAGCCCTAGCGGGGTCTCCTACAATGAGCAGTTCTTC
TRBJ2-5	many	TRBV28	TRBD1	CASSQGALTRETQYF	TGTGCCAGCAGCCAGGGGGCTTTGACTCGGGAGACCCAGTACTTC
TRBJ2-2	many	TRBV12-3/TRBV12-4	-	CASSSTGLVGTGELFF	TGTGCCAGCAGTTCCACAGGGTTAGTTGGGACCGGGGAGCTGTTTTTT
TRBJ2-6	many	TRBV10-3	-	CAISGNREGGPGANVLTF	TGTGCCATCAGTGGGAATAGAGAAGGGGGGCCAGGGGCCAACGTCCTGACTTTC
TRBJ1-6	many	TRBV5-1	-	CASSLDPGPLNSPLHF	TGCGCCAGCAGCTTGGATCCGGGACCTTTAAATTCACCCCTCCACTTT
TRBJ1-1	many	TRBV6-1	-	CASREDTVTEAFF	TGTGCCAGCAGAGAAGACACGGTCACTGAAGCTTTCTTT
TRBJ1-3	-	TRBV5-1	-	CASSLDPTMSSGNTIYF	TGCGCCAGCAGCTTGGATCCGACAATGAGCTCTGGAAACACCATATATTTT